This record looks at one T cell receptor (beta chain) sequence and its context. Its antigen is not known. This sample is drawn from a study of T-cell memory formation after mild COVID-19. Study-level background: The study found TCR clusters largely donor specific.

Regarding the study as a whole: That cross-reactive memory joined was suggested by some responding clones appearing in pre-infection memory.

With constant-segment primers, 5'RACE yielded cDNA libraries of TCR alpha and TCR beta that carried sample barcodes and UMIs. TCRdb itself ran the 5' RACE reads through MiXCR, one entry per CDR3 protein. The sample contains around 340,000 distinct CDR3 sequences, 10% to 15% of which appear only once. Losses at the gene ends were 0 bases for V and 6 bases for J; bases not matched to a gene: 6. In germline, CDR1 is ENHRY, CDR2 SYGVKD. The CDR3 runs to 15 residues. Sequenced: PBMCs or a T cell subset sorted from them (not recorded which). J is TRBJ1-2 and V is TRBV10-3; 8 bases align to TRBD1. The sequence came from a young man who had mild COVID-19 (a few samples of this study predate the infection). Cell type and time point are not known. The CDR3 coding sequence is TGTGCCATCAGTGAGTCCGACAGGGGTGGTGATGGCTACACCTTC. Translating it yields CAISESDRGGDGYTF.